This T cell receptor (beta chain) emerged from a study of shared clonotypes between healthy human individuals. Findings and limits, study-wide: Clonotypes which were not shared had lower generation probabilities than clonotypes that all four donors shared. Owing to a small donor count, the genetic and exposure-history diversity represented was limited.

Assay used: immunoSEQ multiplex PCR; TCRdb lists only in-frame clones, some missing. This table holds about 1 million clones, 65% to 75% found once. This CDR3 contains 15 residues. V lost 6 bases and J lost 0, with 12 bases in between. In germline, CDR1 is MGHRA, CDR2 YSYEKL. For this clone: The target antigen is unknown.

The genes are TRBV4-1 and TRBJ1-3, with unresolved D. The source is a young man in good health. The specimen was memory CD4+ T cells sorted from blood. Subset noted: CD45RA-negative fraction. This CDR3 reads CASRLRYLSGNTIYF. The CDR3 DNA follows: TGCGCCAGCAGGTTACGGTATCTCTCTGGAAACACCATATATTTT.